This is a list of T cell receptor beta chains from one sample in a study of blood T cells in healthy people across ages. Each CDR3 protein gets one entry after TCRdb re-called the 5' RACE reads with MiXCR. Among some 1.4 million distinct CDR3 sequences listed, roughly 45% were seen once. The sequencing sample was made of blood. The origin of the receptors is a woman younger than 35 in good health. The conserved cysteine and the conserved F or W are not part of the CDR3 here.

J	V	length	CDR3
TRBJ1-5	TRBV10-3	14	AISDRGGQGGQPQH
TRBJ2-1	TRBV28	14	AVGTGGDAIYNEQF
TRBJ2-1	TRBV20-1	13	SARGSTSGYNEQF
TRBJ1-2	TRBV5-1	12	ASSLVGRNYGYT
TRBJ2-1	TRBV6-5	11	ASSGVGVGEQF
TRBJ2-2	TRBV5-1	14	ASSLGGTGPTGELF
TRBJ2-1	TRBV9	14	ASSPRDRAFYNEQF
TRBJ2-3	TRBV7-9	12	ASSWETGEDTQY
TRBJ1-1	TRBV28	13	ASSSPPTGTGEAF
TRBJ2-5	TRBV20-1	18	SARSPLQKTREGRGETQY
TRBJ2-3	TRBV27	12	ASSPGLAMGTQY
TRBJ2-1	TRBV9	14	ASSEWTSGDTNEQF
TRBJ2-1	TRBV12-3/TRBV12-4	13	ASSLGLAGRDHPF
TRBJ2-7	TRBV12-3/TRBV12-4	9	ASAGSYEQY
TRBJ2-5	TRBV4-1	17	ASSQEILAGGPWQETQY
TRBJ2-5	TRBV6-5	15	ASSYSGTGGRTETQY
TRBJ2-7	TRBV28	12	ASSSAGVYNEQY
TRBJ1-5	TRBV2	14	ASSELFRVSNQPQH
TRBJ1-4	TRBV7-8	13	ASSLGDSANEKLF
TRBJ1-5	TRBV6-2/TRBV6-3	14	ASSSTGQIAFSPQH
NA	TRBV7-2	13	ASSFPSGRAYEQY
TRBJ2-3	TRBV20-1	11	SAGARSTDTQY
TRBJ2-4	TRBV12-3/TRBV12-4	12	ASSYRVGKNIQY
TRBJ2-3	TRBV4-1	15	ASSRGTSGTGTDTQY
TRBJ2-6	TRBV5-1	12	ASTRTAGANVLT
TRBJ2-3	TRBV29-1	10	SVPRGADTQY
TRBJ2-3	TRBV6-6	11	ASSCVVADTQY
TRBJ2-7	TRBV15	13	ATSRTLSGSYEQY
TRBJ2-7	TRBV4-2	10	ASSQDRYEQY
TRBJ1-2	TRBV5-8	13	ASSFTGTDYYGYT
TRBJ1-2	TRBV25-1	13	ASSEWEIQGNGYT
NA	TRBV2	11	ASNGQGGGEQY
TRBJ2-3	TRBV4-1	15	ASSPGLGGSPTDTQY
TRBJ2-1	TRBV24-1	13	ATSEKQGLGNEQF
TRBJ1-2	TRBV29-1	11	SVVGPTNYGYT
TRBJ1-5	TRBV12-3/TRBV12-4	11	ASTGSARQPQH
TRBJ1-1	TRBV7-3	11	ASSLLTNTEAF
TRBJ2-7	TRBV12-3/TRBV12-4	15	ASGLPNPSGIPYEQY
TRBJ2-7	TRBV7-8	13	ASSRSGANSYEQY
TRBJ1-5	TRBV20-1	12	SAREKQGNQPQH